The source of this T cell receptor (beta chain) is a study of T cells expressing NK-cell markers. Whole-study context: Of eight sequenced donors, seven were HCMV-seropositive and one HCMV-seronegative.

The length of the CDR3 is 13 residues. The germline V gene encodes CDR1 DFQATT and CDR2 SNEGSKA (reference sequence). TCR beta cDNA was generated via 5'RACE template switching incorporating UMIs. Using the 5' RACE reads, TCRdb records one entry per CDR3 protein without DNA. The listing records about 550,000 distinct CDR3 sequences. V and J are TRBV20-1 and TRBJ2-7. The TCR was taken from a man between 18 and 29 years old in good health. The sequenced sample consisted of blood T cells: a sorted CD56 or NKG2C T cell subset, CD4+ or CD8+ T cells, or bulk PBMC T cells (not recorded which). The CDR3 is CSASGSADYEQYF.